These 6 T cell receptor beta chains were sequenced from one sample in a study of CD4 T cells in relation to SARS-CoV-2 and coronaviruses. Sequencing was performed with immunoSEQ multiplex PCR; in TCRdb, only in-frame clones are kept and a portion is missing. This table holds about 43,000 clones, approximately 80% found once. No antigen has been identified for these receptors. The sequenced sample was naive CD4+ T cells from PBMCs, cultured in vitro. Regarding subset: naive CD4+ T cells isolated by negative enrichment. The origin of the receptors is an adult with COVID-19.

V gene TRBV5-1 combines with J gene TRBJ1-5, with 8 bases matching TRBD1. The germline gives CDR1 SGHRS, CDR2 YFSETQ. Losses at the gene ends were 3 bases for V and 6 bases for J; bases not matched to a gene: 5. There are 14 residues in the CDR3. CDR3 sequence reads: CASSYGQGGQPQHF. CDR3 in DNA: TGCGCCAGCAGCTATGGACAGGGTGGTCAGCCCCAGCATTTT.

In DNA form, the CDR3 reads TGTGCCAGCAGCCAAGTATTGAACGACGAGCAGTACTTC. Its translation: CASSQVLNDEQYF. The rearrangement links TRBV3-1 (or the pseudogene TRBV3-2) to TRBJ2-7; the D is unclear. The V gene's germline CDR1 is LGHDT and CDR2 YNNKEL (reference sequence). V lost 1 base and J 5 bases, leaving 9 bases between the germline ends. The CDR3 contains 13 residues.

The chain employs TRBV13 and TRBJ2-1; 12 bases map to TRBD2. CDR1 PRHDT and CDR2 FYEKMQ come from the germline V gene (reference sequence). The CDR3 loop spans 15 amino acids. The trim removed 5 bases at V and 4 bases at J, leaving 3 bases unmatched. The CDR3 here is CASSRGLAGYNEQFF. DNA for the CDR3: TGTGCCAGCAGCCGAGGACTAGCGGGGTACAATGAGCAGTTCTTC. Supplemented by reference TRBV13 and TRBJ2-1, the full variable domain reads AAGVIQSPRHLIKEKRETATLKCYPIPRHDTVYWYQQGPGQDPQFLISFYEKMQSDKGSIPDRFSAQQFSDYHSELNMSSLELGDSALYFCASSRGLAGYNEQFFGPGTRLTVL.

The chain's CDR3 is CASRPSGSGASYEQYF. Here the CDR3 DNA reads TGCGCCAGCAGGCCCTCAGGAAGCGGGGCCTCCTACGAGCAGTACTTC. The rearrangement uses TRBV5-1 and TRBJ2-7, with 7 bases aligning to TRBD2. The CDR3 has 16 amino acids. Germline trimming cut 5 bases from V and 0 bases from J; bases unmatched to any gene: 11. Per the germline V gene, CDR1 is SGHRS and CDR2 is YFSETQ.

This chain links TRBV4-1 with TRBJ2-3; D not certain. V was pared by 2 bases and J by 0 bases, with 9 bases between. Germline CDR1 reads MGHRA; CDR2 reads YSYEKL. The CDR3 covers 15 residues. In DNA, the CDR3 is TGCGCCAGCAGCCAATCTGCGGTGAGCACAGATACGCAGTATTTT. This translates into CASSQSAVSTDTQYF.

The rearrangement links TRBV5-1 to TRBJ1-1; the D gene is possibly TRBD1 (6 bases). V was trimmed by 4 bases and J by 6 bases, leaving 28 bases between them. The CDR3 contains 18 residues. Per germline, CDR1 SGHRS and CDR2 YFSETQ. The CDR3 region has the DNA TGCGCCAGCAGCCGGGACAAAAGTGGTGGGGCGAGAGGATCTGAAGCTTTCTTT. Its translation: CASSRDKSGGARGSEAFF.